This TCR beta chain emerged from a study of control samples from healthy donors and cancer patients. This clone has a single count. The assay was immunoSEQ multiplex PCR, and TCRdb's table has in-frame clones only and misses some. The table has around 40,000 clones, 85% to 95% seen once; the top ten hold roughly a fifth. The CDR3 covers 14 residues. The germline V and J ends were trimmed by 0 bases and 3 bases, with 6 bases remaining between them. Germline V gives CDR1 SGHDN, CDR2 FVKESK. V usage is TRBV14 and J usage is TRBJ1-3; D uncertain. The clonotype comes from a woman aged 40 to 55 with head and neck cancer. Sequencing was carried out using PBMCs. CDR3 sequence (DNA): TGTGCCAGCAGCCAAGACATTAGTGGAAACACCATATATTTT. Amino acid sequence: CASSQDISGNTIYF.